The 16 T cell receptor beta chains below all came from one sample that was sequenced in a study of T-cell reconstitution after alpha-beta-depleted transplantation in children (dated by TCRdb to between 2015 and 2016). The label giving this sample's treatment or condition can be read as: allogeneic hematopoietic cell transplantation with graft depleted of TCRalphabeta T cells and CD19 B cells. The library was generated by PCR. TCRdb shows the sequencer as Illumina HiSeq 2500. TCR libraries were prepared with molecular barcoding, using unique molecular identifiers to normalize TCRbeta repertoire quantification. In-frame beta chains were kept once TCRdb had trimmed the public reads at Q25 with fastp and called clones with MiXCR. One record per CDR3 amino acid sequence lists the most common genes and DNA. This sample lists some 87,000 distinct CDR3 sequences; around 15% were detected once. The ten largest clones capture around a fifth of the sample.

The sequences come from PBMCs, mostly from graft donor cells, collected 180 days after TCRalphabeta/CD19-depleted stem cell transplant. Receptor source: a male patient aged 2 to 10 who had a stem cell transplant for acute lymphoblastic leukemia, so the T cells may come from the graft donor.

The rearrangement joins TRBV25-1 to TRBJ2-3; D might be TRBD1 (6 bases). CDR1 MGHDK and CDR2 SYGVNS come from the germline V gene. The CDR3 loop spans 13 amino acids. V gave up 2 bases and J gave up 3 bases, with 6 bases separating them. The CDR3 reads CASSETGTDTQYF. CDR3 coding DNA: TGTGCCAGCAGTGAAACAGGGACAGATACGCAGTATTTT. Supplemented by reference TRBV25-1 and TRBJ2-3, the full variable domain reads EADIYQTPRYLVIGTGKKITLECSQTMGHDKMYWYQQDPGMELHLIHYSYGVNSTEKGDLSSESTVSRIRTEHFPLTLESARPSHTSQYLCASSETGTDTQYFGPGTRLTVL.

Only a few counts were recorded for this clonotype. The J gene is TRBJ2-5, the V gene TRBV5-1, with 8 bases fitting TRBD1. V was pared by 7 bases and J by 5 bases, with 7 bases of the junction left unmatched. The V gene's germline CDR1 is SGHRS and CDR2 YFSETQ. The CDR3 runs 13 residues. CDR3 sequence (DNA): TGCGCCAGCGGATCGACAGGGGAGGAGACCCAGTACTTC. Translated: CASGSTGEETQYF. Together with reference TRBV5-1 and TRBJ2-5, the CDR3 gives the full variable domain: KAGVTQTPRYLIKTRGQQVTLSCSPISGHRSVSWYQQTPGQGLQFLFEYFSETQRNKGNFPGRFSGRQFSNSRSEMNVSTLELGDSALYLCASGSTGEETQYFGPGTRLLVL.

A few counts support this clonotype. The rearrangement joins TRBV5-1 to TRBJ1-1; D gene uncertain. Deletions cut 7 bases from V and 4 bases from J, with 14 bases between. The germline V gene encodes CDR1 SGHRS and CDR2 YFSETQ. The CDR3 totals 13 residues. The CDR3 protein is CASSGFWSTEAFF. CDR3 nucleotide sequence: TGCGCCAGCTCTGGGTTTTGGAGCACTGAAGCTTTCTTT.

In its sample, this clonotype was seen many times. V and J are TRBV20-1 and TRBJ2-7; 9 bases agree with TRBD2. The germline CDR1 and CDR2 sequences are DFQATT and SNEGSKA (reference sequence). V shed 1 base and J 2 bases; nucleotides not matched to a gene: 0. CDR3 length: 13 residues. CDR3 nucleotide sequence: TGCAGTGCTAGAGGCGGGGGGGCCTACGAGCAGTACTTC. Translation: CSARGGGAYEQYF.

This clonotype was seen only a few times. The genes are TRBV20-1 and TRBJ1-4; a possible D gene is TRBD1 (5 bases). The CDR3 spans 15 residues. The ends were cut back, 3 bases at V and 8 bases at J, with 19 bases in the middle. Germline-derived CDR1 and CDR2 are DFQATT and SNEGSKA (reference sequence). CDR3 amino acids: CSASEGIGVGEKLFF. Written as DNA, the CDR3 is TGCAGTGCTAGTGAGGGAATAGGGGTTGGCGAAAAACTGTTTTTT.

The rearrangement joins TRBV27 to TRBJ2-7, with 10 bases matching TRBD1. The CDR3 extends over 14 amino acids. Germline CDR1 is MNHEY and CDR2 is SMNVEV (reference sequence). Trimming cost V 5 bases and J 6 bases; bases outside gene matches: 7. In nucleotides, the CDR3 is TGTGCCAGCAGTCCGGGACAGGGGAAGGGCGAGCAGTACTTC. Its translation is CASSPGQGKGEQYF.

This clonotype was seen many times. The germline gene is not matched at one end of the junction; a read error may be the cause. The rearrangement links TRBV20-1 to TRBJ2-1; 9 bases fit TRBD1. The CDR3 sequence is 10 residues long. CDR1 and CDR2 from the germline V gene are DFQATT and SNEGSKA (reference sequence). The CDR3 bases are TGCAGTGGCCAGGGACAGGGCAGAATCTTC. Its translation is CSGQGQGRIF.

The CDR3 region has the DNA TGTGCCAGCAGTTTTGACATGACAACTAATGAAAAACTGTTTTTT. Translation: CASSFDMTTNEKLFF. The chain employs TRBV27 and TRBJ1-4; no definite D call. This CDR3 has 15 amino acids. Germline assignment: CDR1 MNHEY and CDR2 SMNVEV (reference sequence). Trimming pared 3 bases from V and 0 bases from J, leaving 8 bases between.

Only a few counts were recorded for this clonotype. The chain employs TRBV6-6 and TRBJ2-5; D tentatively reads TRBD1 or TRBD2 (6 bases each). This CDR3 has 13 residues. V shed 5 bases and J shed 4 bases, with 11 bases lying between them. CDR1 and CDR2 from the germline V gene are MNHNY and SVGAGI (reference sequence). The CDR3 spells CASSNKGGETQYF. The CDR3 DNA reads as TGTGCCAGCAGTAACAAGGGGGGAGAGACCCAGTACTTC.

This clonotype has only a few counts. This chain uses TRBV6-1 with TRBJ1-5; D not resolved. The ends were cut back, 6 bases at V and 2 bases at J, with 11 bases in the middle. CDR3 length: 14 residues. Germline CDR1 reads MNHNS; CDR2 reads SASEGT. The CDR3 spells CASRIREGNQPQHF. In DNA, the CDR3 is TGTGCCAGCAGAATACGGGAGGGCAATCAGCCCCAGCATTTT.

The V gene is TRBV29-1, the J gene TRBJ2-3; TRBD1 is a possible D gene (7 bases). The length of the CDR3 is 16 residues. CDR1 is SQVTM, CDR2 ANQGSEA, per germline. V shed 4 bases and J shed 4 bases, with 21 bases lying between them. CDR3 sequence: CSVGGVTGFAADTQYF. The CDR3 region has the DNA TGCAGCGTTGGGGGGGTGACAGGGTTTGCGGCAGATACGCAGTATTTT.

The chain uses TRBV20-1 and TRBJ2-1, with a tentative D call TRBD1 (6 bases). This CDR3 is built from 12 residues. CDR1 is DFQATT and CDR2 is SNEGSKA in the germline V gene (reference sequence). CDR3 nucleotide sequence: TGCGTAAAGGGGGTTTCCTACAATGAGCAGTTCTTC. It translates to CVKGVSYNEQFF.

The chain uses TRBV12-3 or TRBV12-4 and TRBJ2-3; D remains ambiguous. The CDR3 has 13 amino acids. V was trimmed by 2 bases and J by 3 bases, leaving 6 bases between them. Here the CDR3 DNA reads TGTGCCAGCAGTTTACTGGAAACAGATACGCAGTATTTT. Encoded protein: CASSLLETDTQYF.

In its sample, this clonotype was seen a few times. The V and J genes are TRBV7-2 and TRBJ1-6; 7 bases map to TRBD1. The CDR3 runs 15 residues. V gave up 4 bases and J gave up 4 bases; unmatched junction bases: 4. Germline V gives CDR1 SGHTA, CDR2 FQGNSA. DNA of the CDR3: TGTGCCAGCAGCTCGGACAGGTCTTATAATTCACCCCTCCACTTT. Its translation is CASSSDRSYNSPLHF.

This clonotype has more than one count but fewer than ten. The J gene is TRBJ1-4, the V gene TRBV5-1; the D is unclear. Between the trimmed V and J ends, which lost 0 bases and 6 bases, there was a span of 9 bases. CDR1 SGHRS and CDR2 YFSETQ come from the germline V gene. This CDR3 contains 14 residues. CDR3 loop: CASSLGGLDEKLFF. The CDR3 DNA is TGCGCCAGCAGCTTGGGAGGATTGGATGAAAAACTGTTTTTT.

This chain joins TRBV27 and TRBJ2-7, with 7 bases aligning to TRBD2. The germline CDR1 and CDR2 sequences are MNHEY and SMNVEV (reference sequence). V dropped 3 bases and J dropped 2; count of bases not matched to a gene: 4. The CDR3 consists of 14 residues. The CDR3 sequence: CASSFRSGAYEQYF. In DNA, the CDR3 is TGTGCCAGCAGTTTTCGGAGCGGGGCCTACGAGCAGTACTTC.